A selection of T cell receptor beta chains follows, all from one sample in a study of blood T cell repertoires in COVID-19. Assay: immunoSEQ multiplex PCR; the TCRdb copy retains only in-frame clones and omits some. Among a few hundred thousand clones listed, under 90% were seen once. Sequenced material: peripheral blood. These receptors all stem from a woman of 80 years or more with active or convalescent COVID-19. Each CDR3 is given with its conserved first and last residue. D genes are given only for firm matches. Size is omitted from some rows. Given values are once, few, many or a class for expanded clones.

TRBJ1-2,TRBV7-2,.,TRBD1,TGTGCCAGCAGCCCGATGGGACAGAGCTACACCTTC,CASSPMGQSYTF
TRBJ2-5,TRBV6-5,.,.,TGTGCCAGCAGCCCCGGTGGTATCCTCAAGACCCAGTACTTC,CASSPGGILKTQYF
TRBJ2-1,TRBV11-2,many,.,TGTGCCAGCAGTTTTACACGGGGCAATGAGCAGTTCTTC,CASSFTRGNEQFF
TRBJ1-5,TRBV28,.,TRBD1,TGTGCCAGCAGTTTAACAGGGGTTGCTCAGCCCCAGCATTTT,CASSLTGVAQPQHF
TRBJ1-1,TRBV5-1,.,TRBD1,TGCGCCAGCAGCCCGGGACAGGGGGACACTGAAGCTTTCTTT,CASSPGQGDTEAFF
TRBJ2-1,TRBV7-2,.,TRBD2,TGTGCCAGCAGCTCCCAGGGCGGGCTAGCGGACAATGAGCAGTTCTTC,CASSSQGGLADNEQFF
TRBJ2-2,TRBV11-3,.,.,TGTGCCAGCAGCTCAAGCGCCTCCGGGGAGCTGTTTTTT,CASSSSASGELFF
TRBJ2-3,TRBV5-1,.,TRBD1,TGCGCCAGCAGCTTTGGGGGACAGTGGGAGTATTTT,CASSFGGQWEYF
TRBJ1-6,TRBV7-2,.,TRBD1,TGTGCCAGCAGGCCTCCGGGACAGGGCAATTCACCCCTCCACTTT,CASRPPGQGNSPLHF
TRBJ1-4,TRBV28,.,TRBD1,TGTGCCAGCAGTTTATGGGCAGGGGGAAGGGAAAAACTGTTTTTT,CASSLWAGGREKLFF
TRBJ2-7,TRBV2,.,TRBD1,TGTGCCAGCAGATCAGGGGGCGCCTACGAGCAGTACTTC,CASRSGGAYEQYF
TRBJ2-1,TRBV11-3,.,TRBD1,TGTGCCAGCAGCCCCGGGGACAGCTACAATGAGCAGTTCTTC,CASSPGDSYNEQFF
TRBJ1-1,TRBV19,once,.,TGTGCCAGTAGTATCTGGGAGGGGGAGGGTACTGAAGCTTTCTTT,CASSIWEGEGTEAFF
TRBJ2-3,TRBV18,.,TRBD2,TGTGCCAGCTCCCCCACTAGCGGGAGAGATACGCAGTATTTT,CASSPTSGRDTQYF
TRBJ1-1,TRBV3-1/TRBV3-2,.,TRBD1,TGTGCCAGCAGCCAAGCAGGGGGCGCGCATACTGAAGCTTTCTTT,CASSQAGGAHTEAFF
TRBJ2-2,TRBV9,.,TRBD2,TGTGCCAGCAGCGCCCGGACTAGCGGGAGTCTGGACGGGGAGCTGTTTTTT,CASSARTSGSLDGELFF
TRBJ1-2,TRBV6-5,.,.,TGTGCCAGCAGTTACGGCTCGACTGACTATGGCTACACCTTC,CASSYGSTDYGYTF
TRBJ2-4,TRBV3-1/TRBV3-2,.,.,TGTCCTCGGGGAGCCAAAAACATTCAGTACTTC,CPRGAKNIQYF
TRBJ2-7,TRBV5-5,.,TRBD2,TGTGCCAGCAGCTTGGCCTCTAGCGGGGGAAGCTCCTACGAGCAGTACTTC,CASSLASSGGSSYEQYF
TRBJ2-3,TRBV5-1,.,TRBD1,TGCGCCAGCAGCTCCCCCGGACAGGGTACAGATACGCAGTATTTT,CASSSPGQGTDTQYF
TRBJ1-1,TRBV5-1,.,.,TGCGCCAGCAGCTCCCAAGCCGCGGCCATGAACACTGAAGCTTTCTTT,CASSSQAAAMNTEAFF
TRBJ2-1,TRBV7-6,.,.,TGTGCCAGCAGCTTAGATATGGGGGGGCCGGACAATGAGCAGTTCTTC,CASSLDMGGPDNEQFF
TRBJ1-4,TRBV25-1,.,.,TGTGCCAGCAGTGACCCACAGGGCTTTAATGAAAAACTGTTTTTT,CASSDPQGFNEKLFF
TRBJ2-7,TRBV30,.,TRBD1,TGTGCCTGGATCCCGGGACAGGGGAGAGGAGCCTACGAGCAGTACTTC,CAWIPGQGRGAYEQYF
TRBJ1-2,TRBV30,.,TRBD1,TGTGCCTGGAGTGTACTTAGGACAGGGGGTAGTGGCTACACCTTC,CAWSVLRTGGSGYTF
TRBJ1-4,TRBV12-5,.,.,TGTGCTAGTGGCACCACAGGTAGAGGAACTAATGAAAAACTGTTTTTT,CASGTTGRGTNEKLFF
TRBJ1-4,TRBV7-9,.,TRBD1,TGTGCCAGCAGCTTAGCAGGGGGCTTAGCTAATGAAAAACTGTTTTTT,CASSLAGGLANEKLFF
TRBJ2-7,TRBV19,.,TRBD2,TGTGCCAGTAGAATGGGACTAGCGGGAGCCTACGAGCAGTACTTC,CASRMGLAGAYEQYF
TRBJ1-2,TRBV7-9,.,.,TGTGCCAGCAGCGGAACGGGGGTCTATGGCTACACCTTC,CASSGTGVYGYTF
TRBJ1-3,TRBV5-1,.,.,TGCGCCAGCAGCCCCCAAGGACAGCTTAAAAACACCATATATTTT,CASSPQGQLKNTIYF
TRBJ1-3,TRBV5-1,.,.,TGCGCCAGCAGCTATCTACAGGGCTTCTCTGGAAACACCATATATTTT,CASSYLQGFSGNTIYF
TRBJ2-7,TRBV5-1,.,.,TGCGCCAGCAGCTTTAACAGGGAAGGTGAGCAGTACTTC,CASSFNREGEQYF
TRBJ2-1,TRBV28,.,TRBD2,TGTGCCAGCAGCTCCCGGGACTATCTCCTCTACAATGAGCAGTTCTTC,CASSSRDYLLYNEQFF
TRBJ1-6,TRBV11-2,.,.,TGTGCCAGCAGCTTAGCGGTTTCGGGACACGTAGTCTCACCCCTCCACTTT,CASSLAVSGHVVSPLHF
TRBJ2-3,TRBV7-2,.,.,TGTGCCAGCAGCCCCTATCGGGGAACAGATACGCAGTATTTT,CASSPYRGTDTQYF
TRBJ1-5,TRBV29-1,.,.,TGCAGCGTTGGGGGGGGGAACAATCAGCCCCAGCATTTT,CSVGGGNNQPQHF
TRBJ1-1,TRBV7-3,.,.,TGTGCCAGCAGCGAGGCGAACACTGAAGCTTTCTTT,CASSEANTEAFF
TRBJ1-1,TRBV28,.,.,TGTGCCAGCAGTTCACAGGGACTGAACACTGAAGCTTTCTTT,CASSSQGLNTEAFF
TRBJ2-1,TRBV7-2,.,TRBD1,TGTGCCAGCAGCTTCGACAGGGGAAGCCACAATGAGCAGTTCTTC,CASSFDRGSHNEQFF
TRBJ1-6,TRBV2,few,TRBD1,TGTGCCACCCGACAGGGAATCTATTCACCCCTCCACTTT,CATRQGIYSPLHF
TRBJ2-1,TRBV7-2,.,TRBD2,TGTGCCAGCAGCTTCCCTCAGAGCGGGAGGGGAAACAATGAGCAGTTCTTC,CASSFPQSGRGNNEQFF
TRBJ1-2,TRBV4-2,.,.,TGTGCCAGCAGCCAAGCCGGCCCTAGCTATGGCTACACCTTC,CASSQAGPSYGYTF
TRBJ2-7,TRBV30,.,.,TGTGCCTGGTCAAACAGGGATTACGAGCAGTACTTC,CAWSNRDYEQYF
TRBJ1-2,TRBV29-1,.,TRBD1,TGCAGCGCCCAAACCGGGACAGCTAACTATGGCTACACCTTC,CSAQTGTANYGYTF
TRBJ2-7,TRBV19,.,TRBD2,TGTGCCAGTAGTCCGCGACTAGCGAACGAGCAGTACTTC,CASSPRLANEQYF